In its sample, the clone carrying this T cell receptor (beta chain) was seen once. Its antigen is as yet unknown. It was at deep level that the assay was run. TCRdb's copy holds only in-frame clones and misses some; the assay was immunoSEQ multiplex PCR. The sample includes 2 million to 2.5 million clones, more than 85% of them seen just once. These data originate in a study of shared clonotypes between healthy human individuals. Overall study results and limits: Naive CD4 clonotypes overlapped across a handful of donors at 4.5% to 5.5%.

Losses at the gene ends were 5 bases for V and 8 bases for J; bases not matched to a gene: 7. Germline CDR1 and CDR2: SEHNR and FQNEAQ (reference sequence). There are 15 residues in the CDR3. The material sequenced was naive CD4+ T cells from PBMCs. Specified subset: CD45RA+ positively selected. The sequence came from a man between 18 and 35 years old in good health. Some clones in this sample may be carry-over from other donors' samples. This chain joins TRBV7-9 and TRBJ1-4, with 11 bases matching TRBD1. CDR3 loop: CASSDGQGAWEKLFF. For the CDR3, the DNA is TGTGCCAGCAGCGATGGACAGGGGGCTTGGGAAAAACTGTTTTTT.